The following is a T cell receptor (beta chain) sequence with its context. Its antigen is currently unknown. This sample was included in a study of cytomegalovirus exposure and HLA in healthy donors. Broader study findings: Through in vitro validation, three CMV-associated chains were shown to be specific for CMV antigens. Reports described diagnosis of cytomegalovirus status by the classifier as highly specific and sensitive. Some TCR beta chains (about 180 of them) were listed as cytomegalovirus-associated.

Profiled with immunoSEQ multiplex PCR; TCRdb holds only in-frame clones, not every one. The sample has 150,000 to 200,000 clones, roughly 81% seen once. Material: PBMCs. This TCR was recovered from a woman under 40 in good health and CMV-seronegative.

CDR3 in amino acids: CAWSVWGISNQPQHF. Here the CDR3 DNA reads TGTGCCTGGAGTGTATGGGGCATTAGCAATCAGCCCCAGCATTTT. V usage is TRBV30 and J usage is TRBJ1-5; tentatively, D is TRBD1 (5 bases). The CDR3 runs 15 residues. CDR1 GTSNPN and CDR2 SVGIG come from the germline V gene (reference sequence). Trimming stripped 0 bases from V and 0 bases from J, with 9 bases between. The full variable domain, its missing parts supplied by reference TRBV30 and TRBJ1-5, is SQTIHQWPATLVQPVGSPLSLECTVEGTSNPNLYWYRQAAGRGLQLLFYSVGIGQISSEVPQNLSASRPQDRQFILSSKKLLLSDSGFYLCAWSVWGISNQPQHFGDGTRLSIL.